This T cell receptor beta chain was obtained from a study of regulatory T cells in long-lasting Graves disease. Study details: Antithyroid drugs had been given to newly diagnosed Graves' patients for under 3 months.

Notes on this clonotype: This may be a read error: a much more frequent sequence differs by one nucleotide.

Time point in this sample: newly diagnosed GD, antithyroid drugs for less than 3 months. RNA isolated from PBMCs was used to make the TCR library. This CDR3 is built from 14 residues. CDR1 and CDR2 (germline): SGHTA, FQGNSA. V shed 5 bases and J 4 bases; nucleotides not matched to a gene: 5. Arm-PCR of CDR3 regions and iRepertoire HTBI primers were used to build TCR beta libraries. MiXCR was run by TCRdb on the multiplex PCR reads, yielding one entry per CDR3 protein. The data contain approximately 490,000 distinct CDR3 sequences, 16% of them singletons. These data also featured in a second study, about T cells in Graves' hyperthyroidism and ophthalmopathy. That source notes: Aged 18 to 65, the patients had hyperthyroidism that was newly diagnosed and had lasted under 2 months. Most clonotypes that expanded in the thyroid above 0.001 also showed up in blood.

The origin of this receptor is a man aged 35-49 years with Graves disease. The chain joins TRBV7-2 to TRBJ2-7, with 10 bases matching TRBD2. This specimen consisted of peripheral blood mononuclear cells (PBMCs), obtained at new diagnosis, from a patient treated with antithyroid drugs. The CDR3 DNA reads TGTGCCAGCAGCCGGACGACTAGCGGGTACGAGCAGTACTTC. Its translation: CASSRTTSGYEQYF.